Presented here are 13 T cell receptor beta chains from one specimen sequenced in a study of T-cell reconstitution after alpha-beta-depleted transplantation in children. TCRbeta library preparation incorporated unique molecular identifiers. TCRdb fed the PCR reads into MiXCR, producing one record per CDR3 protein. The table has under 50,000 distinct CDR3 sequences, roughly half seen once. The input for sequencing was peripheral blood, taken before TCRalphabeta/CD19-depleted stem cell transplant. The receptors come from a boy in the first two years of life with SCID, due to receive a stem cell transplant.

The table lists this clonotype with a few counts. J is TRBJ1-2 and V is TRBV5-1; D not resolved. Looked up from germline, CDR1 is SGHRS and CDR2 is YFSETQ. The germline V and J ends were trimmed by 0 bases and 4 bases, with 22 bases remaining between them. The CDR3 loop spans 18 amino acids. The CDR3 here is CASSLADTPLIKSYGYTF. The CDR3 DNA is TGCGCCAGCAGCTTGGCCGACACTCCACTCATTAAGAGCTATGGCTACACCTTC. Combining the CDR3 with reference TRBV5-1 and TRBJ1-2 gives the whole variable domain KAGVTQTPRYLIKTRGQQVTLSCSPISGHRSVSWYQQTPGQGLQFLFEYFSETQRNKGNFPGRFSGRQFSNSRSEMNVSTLELGDSALYLCASSLADTPLIKSYGYTFGSGTRLTVV.

The chain links TRBV7-2 to TRBJ2-3; tentatively, D is TRBD2 (6 bases). The CDR3 is made up of 15 amino acids. V gave up 5 bases and J gave up 0 bases, with 12 bases separating them. Germline V CDR1 and CDR2: SGHTA, FQGNSA. The CDR3, as DNA: TGTGCCAGCAGCCTGGGACTCACGAGCACAGATACGCAGTATTTT. This sequence encodes CASSLGLTSTDTQYF.

This chain links TRBV7-2 with TRBJ1-3, with a tentative D call TRBD1 (6 bases). Trimming removed 4 bases from V and 2 bases from J, with 12 bases in between. The germline V gene has CDR1 SGHTA and CDR2 FQGNSA. This CDR3 spans 15 amino acids. CDR3 DNA: TGTGCCAGCAGCTCACAGGGAAGGGCTGGAAACACCATATATTTT. This codes for CASSSQGRAGNTIYF.

V and J are TRBV2 and TRBJ2-4; tentatively, D is TRBD2 (5 bases). Germline V gives CDR1 SNHLY, CDR2 FYNNEI. The V and J ends lost 3 bases and 7 bases respectively, with 10 bases between them. The CDR3 is 13 amino acids. The CDR3 sequence is CASSEHRGNIQYF. The CDR3 bases are TGTGCCAGCAGTGAGCACCGCGGGAACATTCAGTACTTC.

This clonotype occurred many times. The chain joins TRBV19 to TRBJ1-1; tentatively, D is TRBD1 (5 bases). The germline gives CDR1 LNHDA, CDR2 SQIVND (reference sequence). The germline V and J ends were trimmed by 8 bases and 3 bases, with 10 bases remaining between them. The length of the CDR3 is 12 residues. The CDR3 sequence: CASCRVYTEAFF. Written as DNA, the CDR3 is TGTGCCAGTTGCAGGGTGTACACTGAAGCTTTCTTT.

This clonotype was detected once. This rearrangement joins TRBV5-1 to TRBJ2-5; weak D call: TRBD2 (6 bases). Germline assignment: CDR1 SGHRS and CDR2 YFSETQ. The CDR3 sequence is 13 residues long. The CDR3 reads CSSNGGAKETQYF. CDR3 bases: TGCAGCAGCAACGGGGGTGCTAAAGAGACCCAGTACTTC.

The chain has TRBV12-3 or TRBV12-4 and TRBJ1-5; the match to TRBD1 covers 8 bases. The CDR3 runs to 12 residues. V shed 5 bases and J 9 bases; nucleotides not matched to a gene: 3. This chain's CDR3 is CASSITGGPQHF. CDR3 nucleotide sequence: TGTGCCAGCAGTATAACAGGGGGGCCCCAGCATTTT.

This clonotype showed up many times. The CDR3 DNA follows: TGTGCTTCGGAGGGGTTGGCAGATACGCAGTATTTT. Translated, it gives CASEGLADTQYF. This sequence joins TRBV6-6 and TRBJ2-3, with D tentatively TRBD2 (6 bases). This CDR3 comprises 12 residues. In germline, CDR1 is MNHNY, CDR2 SVGAGI (reference sequence).

A word on this clonotype: At one boundary the junction diverges from the germline segment, which might be a read error. The V gene is TRBV7-7, the J gene TRBJ2-7; TRBD2 matches at 7 bases. The germline CDR1 and CDR2 sequences are SSHAT and FNYEAQ (reference sequence). The CDR3 has 13 amino acids. CDR3 bases: TGTGCTAGCAGCTTACAAGCGGGATACGAGCAGTACTTC. Its translation: CASSLQAGYEQYF. Based on the CDR3 plus reference TRBV7-7 and TRBJ2-7, the full variable domain is GAGVSQSPRYKVTKRGQDVTLRCDPISSHATLYWYQQALGQGPEFLTYFNYEAQPDKSGLPSDRFSAERPEGSISTLTIQRTEQRDSAMYRCASSLQAGYEQYFGPGTRLTVT.

This clonotype was seen only once. The rearrangement joins TRBV12-3 or TRBV12-4 to TRBJ2-5; D is ambiguous. V was pared by 2 bases and J by 3 bases, with 7 bases between. This CDR3 contains 13 residues. CDR3 in amino acids: CASSLSSEETQYF. The CDR3 nucleotides are TGTGCCAGCAGTTTATCCAGCGAAGAGACCCAGTACTTC.

Only a few counts were recorded for this clonotype. The chain joins TRBV7-2 to TRBJ2-7; 9 nucleotides line up with TRBD2. Germline V gene sequence: CDR1 SGHTA, CDR2 FQGNSA. The CDR3 contains 15 residues. V was pared by 5 bases and J by 0 bases, with 5 bases of the junction left unmatched. CDR3 amino acids: CASSPRAGGSYEQYF. Written as DNA, the CDR3 is TGTGCCAGCAGCCCAAGAGCGGGGGGCTCCTACGAGCAGTACTTC.

The sample holds many counts of this clonotype. V is TRBV6-4 and J is TRBJ1-1, with D possibly TRBD1 on 6 matching bases. V gave up 6 bases and J gave up 6 bases, with 32 bases separating them. Per the germline V gene, CDR1 is MRHNA and CDR2 is SNTAGT. CDR3 size: 19 residues. The CDR3: CASSTRPGSGAIQIPEAFF. The CDR3 nucleotides are TGTGCCAGCAGCACCCGCCCGGGGTCAGGGGCCATTCAAATCCCTGAAGCTTTCTTT.

Here the CDR3 DNA reads TGCAGTGCCCGGACAGGGTCAGTTGTGCATGAGCAGTTCTTC. Translated, it gives CSARTGSVVHEQFF. J is TRBJ2-1 and V is TRBV20-1, with 8 bases identical to TRBD1. The CDR3 spans 14 residues. After removal of 6 bases from V and 8 bases from J, the junction contained 12 bases not matched to a gene. Per germline, CDR1 DFQATT and CDR2 SNEGSKA (reference sequence).